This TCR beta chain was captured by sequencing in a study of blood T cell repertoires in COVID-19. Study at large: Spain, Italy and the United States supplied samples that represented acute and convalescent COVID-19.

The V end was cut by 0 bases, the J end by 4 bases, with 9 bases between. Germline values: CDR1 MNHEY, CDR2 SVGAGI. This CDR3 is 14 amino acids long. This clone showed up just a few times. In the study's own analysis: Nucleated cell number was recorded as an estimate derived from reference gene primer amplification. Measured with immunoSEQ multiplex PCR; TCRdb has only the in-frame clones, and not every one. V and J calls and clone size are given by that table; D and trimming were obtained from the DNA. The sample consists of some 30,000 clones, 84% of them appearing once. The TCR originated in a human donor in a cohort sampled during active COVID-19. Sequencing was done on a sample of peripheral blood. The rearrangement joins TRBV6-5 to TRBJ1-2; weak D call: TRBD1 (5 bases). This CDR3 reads CASSYSTEIYGYTF. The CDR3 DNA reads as TGTGCCAGCAGTTACTCGACAGAAATCTATGGCTACACCTTC.